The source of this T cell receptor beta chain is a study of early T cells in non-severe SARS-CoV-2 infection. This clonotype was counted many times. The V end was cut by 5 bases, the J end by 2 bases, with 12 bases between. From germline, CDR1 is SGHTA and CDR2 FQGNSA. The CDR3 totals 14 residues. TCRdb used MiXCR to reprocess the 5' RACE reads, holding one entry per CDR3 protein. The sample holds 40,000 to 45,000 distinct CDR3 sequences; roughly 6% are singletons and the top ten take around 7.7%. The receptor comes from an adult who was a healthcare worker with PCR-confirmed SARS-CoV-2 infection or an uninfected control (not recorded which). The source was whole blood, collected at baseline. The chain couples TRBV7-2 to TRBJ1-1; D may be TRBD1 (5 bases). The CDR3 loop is CASSAQGRNTEAFF. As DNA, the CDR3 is TGTGCCAGCAGCGCTCAGGGCCGTAACACTGAAGCTTTCTTT.